The clone carrying this TCR beta chain is medium-sized (0.01 to 0.1%) by share. Its antigen remains unknown. This sample is part of a study of spatial heterogeneity in lung cancer. As for the study in general: Beta-chain sequences consistently outnumbered alpha-chain sequences in detection.

Sample time point: sample taken at primary tumor resection. Each CDR3 protein is one row after TCRdb ran MiXCR on the 5' RACE reads. The table has 7,000 to 8,500 distinct CDR3 sequences, about an eighth seen once. Points from the study as a whole: Tumor mutation counts were tracked by expanded intratumoral alpha and beta TCR counts.

The CDR3 is made up of 9 amino acids. V lost 3 bases, J lost 6 bases, and 2 bases lay in between. Germline CDR1 is DFQATT and CDR2 is SNEGSKA (reference sequence). The sequence was collected from a male donor with early-stage non-small cell lung cancer. Sequenced material: lung tumor tissue, taken at surgery. This chain joins TRBV20-1 and TRBJ1-2, with D unclear. CDR3 protein: CSARNGYTF. Here the CDR3 DNA reads TGCAGTGCTAGGAATGGCTACACCTTC.